The 6 T cell receptor beta chains below come from one sample, sequenced in a study of CD8+CD57+ T cells in acquired aplastic anemia. Profiling that covered TCR beta VDJ and CDR3 relied on genomic DNA as its template. MiXCR, run by TCRdb on the reads, gives a single entry per CDR3 protein. The table records some 140,000 distinct CDR3 sequences, 41% of them present only once. Sequencing was carried out using sorted CD4+, CD8+, or CD8+CD57+ T cells (not recorded which) from PBMCs. The receptors shown here come from a human donor in good health, serving as a control.

Note on this clonotype: A read error may explain this, as a much larger clone is one base away. V and J are TRBV30 and TRBJ1-5; 7 nucleotides match TRBD1. V was pared by 5 bases and J by 2 bases, with 0 bases of the junction left unmatched. Germline CDR1 and CDR2: GTSNPN and SVGIG (reference sequence). This CDR3 has 12 residues. CDR3 sequence reads: CAWGQGNQPQHF. In DNA form, the CDR3 reads TGTGCCTGGGGACAGGGCAATCAGCCCCAGCATTTT.

In its sample, this clonotype was seen many times. The chain joins TRBV7-9 to TRBJ2-7; 8 positions match TRBD2. V lost 5 bases and J lost 9; bases outside the gene matches: 15. Per germline, CDR1 SEHNR and CDR2 FQNEAQ (reference sequence). The CDR3 is 15 residues long. CDR3 DNA: TGTGCCAGCAGCATCGGACCAGCGGGGGCCTCCGGGCAGTACTTC. Translation: CASSIGPAGASGQYF.

The V gene is TRBV2, the J gene TRBJ1-5; D gene unclear. This CDR3 spans 14 amino acids. V lost 7 bases and J 4 bases, leaving 14 bases between the germline ends. CDR1 and CDR2 from the germline V gene are SNHLY and FYNNEI. CDR3 region: CASNGRETNQPQHF. In nucleotides, the CDR3 is TGTGCCAGCAATGGACGGGAAACTAATCAGCCCCAGCATTTT.

There are many counts of this clonotype. V gene TRBV6-1 combines with J gene TRBJ2-2, with 7 bases matching TRBD1. Germline V gene data show CDR1 as MNHNS and CDR2 as SASEGT. The J segment lost 1 base and the V segment lost 6 bases, leaving 11 bases of the junction unmatched. The CDR3 spans 17 residues. CDR3 nucleotides: TGTGCCAGCAGCCGTCCCCGGGACAGCAAGAACACCGGGGAGCTGTTTTTT. It translates to CASSRPRDSKNTGELFF.

This clonotype was recorded at least ten times. This may be a read error, as it is one base from a much larger clone. The gene calls are TRBV2 and TRBJ2-5, with 7 bases fitting TRBD2. This CDR3 has 13 residues. Germline CDR1 and CDR2: SNHLY and FYNNEI. Trimming took 8 bases from V and 2 from J; bases not matched to a gene: 5. For the CDR3, the DNA is TGTGCCAGCGGTGGGGGACTACAAGAGACCCAGTACTTC. Translating gives CASGGGLQETQYF.

In this sample, this clonotype turned up many times. CDR3 nucleotides: TGTGCCAGCAGCCACGGACTAGGGGGGGATACGCAGTATTTT. This gives the protein CASSHGLGGDTQYF. This sequence joins TRBV13 and TRBJ2-3; TRBD2 might be the D (7 bases). This CDR3 comprises 14 residues. V lost 5 bases, J lost 6 bases, and 15 bases lay in between. From germline, CDR1 is PRHDT and CDR2 FYEKMQ (reference sequence).